These 14 T cell receptor beta chains were all obtained from the same sample, sequenced in a study of blood T cell repertoires in COVID-19. The repertoire was sequenced with immunoSEQ multiplex PCR; TCRdb's copy has only in-frame clones and lacks some. Of roughly 160,000 clones listed, less than 85% are singletons. The sample consisted of peripheral blood. The receptors shown here come from a woman aged 60 to 75 with COVID-19, enrolled during active disease.

The chain employs TRBV7-6 and TRBJ1-1; TRBD1 matches at 7 bases. Germline V lookup: CDR1 SGHVS, CDR2 FNYEAQ. The CDR3 is 14 residues long. Trimming at V came to 8 bases and at J to 2 bases, leaving 8 bases not matched to a gene. The CDR3, as DNA: TGTGCCAGCGGGACCAGGGACAGAAACACTGAAGCTTTCTTT. Translated, it gives CASGTRDRNTEAFF.

The gene calls are TRBV7-2 and TRBJ2-3, with 14 bases aligning to TRBD2. The V and J ends lost 1 base and 0 bases, in that order; junction bases with no gene match: 6. This CDR3 contains 19 residues. CDR1 SGHTA and CDR2 FQGNSA come from the germline V gene. The CDR3 protein is CASSLGGLAGGGSTDTQYF. The CDR3 nucleotides read TGTGCCAGCAGCTTAGGAGGACTAGCGGGAGGTGGGAGCACAGATACGCAGTATTTT. Supplemented by reference TRBV7-2 and TRBJ2-3, the full variable domain reads GAGVSQSPSNKVTEKGKDVELRCDPISGHTALYWYRQSLGQGLEFLIYFQGNSAPDKSGLPSDRFSAERTGGSVSTLTIQRTQQEDSAVYLCASSLGGLAGGGSTDTQYFGPGTRLTVL.

The count of this clone is one. The V call is TRBV7-2, the J call TRBJ1-6; D remains unclear. V was trimmed by 4 bases and J by 5 bases, leaving 3 bases between them. Germline lookup yields CDR1 SGHTA and CDR2 FQGNSA. This CDR3 contains 12 residues. The CDR3 DNA sequence: TGTGCCAGCAGCTCAAATAATTCACCCCTCCACTTT. The encoded protein is CASSSNNSPLHF.

The chain has TRBV27 and TRBJ2-7, with D unresolved. CDR3 length: 11 residues. Trimming cost V 6 bases and J 5 bases, with 8 bases left between them. The germline CDR1 and CDR2 sequences are MNHEY and SMNVEV (reference sequence). CDR3 loop: CASRSFHEQYF. In DNA, the CDR3 is TGTGCCAGCAGGAGCTTCCACGAGCAGTACTTC.

V is TRBV5-4 and J is TRBJ2-3, with TRBD2 matching over 11 bases. Germline loops: CDR1 SGHNT, CDR2 YYREEE (reference sequence). The CDR3 is 18 amino acids. The junction had 7 bases not matched to a gene; V was cut back by 0 bases and J by 1 base. The CDR3 bases are TGTGCCAGCAGCTTGGGGCTAGCGGGGGGCTCCGGCACAGATACGCAGTATTTT. Its translation is CASSLGLAGGSGTDTQYF.

The chain employs TRBV18 and TRBJ2-2, with 8 bases matching TRBD1. V shed 0 bases and J 4 bases; nucleotides not matched to a gene: 4. The CDR3 runs to 16 residues. Germline V gives CDR1 KGHSH, CDR2 LQKENI. The CDR3 sequence: CASSPPQGAATGELFF. CDR3 DNA: TGTGCCAGCTCACCACCGCAGGGGGCGGCCACCGGGGAGCTGTTTTTT.

In this sample, this clone turned up once. The chain uses TRBV9 and TRBJ2-1; 8 bases align to TRBD2. The CDR3 consists of 16 residues. Germline V gives CDR1 SGDLS, CDR2 YYNGEE. J was trimmed by 6 bases and V by 6 bases; bases with no gene match: 14. The CDR3 nucleotides read TGTGCCAGCACCAGAGGTCCGGGAGGGCCTAGCAATGAGCAGTTCTTC. It yields the protein CASTRGPGGPSNEQFF.

This clone was found many times. CDR3 sequence reads: CASSLGRGFTGELFF. CDR3 nucleotide sequence: TGTGCCAGCAGCTTGGGTAGGGGATTCACCGGGGAGCTGTTTTTT. The chain uses TRBV7-9 and TRBJ2-2; a possible D gene is TRBD1 (5 bases). V was clipped by 3 bases and J by 4 bases, with 12 bases between them. The CDR3 loop spans 15 amino acids. Germline CDR1 is SEHNR and CDR2 is FQNEAQ (reference sequence). Variable domain in full (rest from reference TRBV7-9 and TRBJ2-2): DTGVSQNPRHKITKRGQNVTFRCDPISEHNRLYWYRQTLGQGPEFLTYFQNEAQLEKSRLLSDRFSAERPKGSFSTLEIQRTEQGDSAMYLCASSLGRGFTGELFFGEGSRLTVL.

The chain has TRBV5-1 and TRBJ1-3; D call uncertain. V was cut by 0 bases and J by 0 bases, with 22 bases left in between. Germline V gene lookup returns CDR1 SGHRS and CDR2 YFSETQ. This CDR3 has 20 amino acids. The CDR3 loop reads CASSLAQRAGGMSSGNTIYF. Here the CDR3 DNA reads TGCGCCAGCAGCTTGGCCCAACGCGCCGGAGGGATGAGCTCTGGAAACACCATATATTTT.

J is TRBJ2-7 and V is TRBV21-1; the table names TRBD1, a call not compared with the DNA. TRBV21-1 is given as a pseudogene. The CDR3 extends over 15 amino acids. The CDR3 region has the DNA TGTGCCAGCAGCCCCCGGGACAGGGGGCGGTACGAGCAGTACTTC. Its translation: CASSPRDRGRYEQYF.

This clone was recorded a few times. V usage is TRBV3-1 (or the pseudogene TRBV3-2) and J usage is TRBJ1-4, with 11 bases identical to TRBD1. This CDR3 spans 17 amino acids. Germline CDR1 LGHDT, CDR2 YNNKEL (reference sequence). J gave up 1 base and V 5 bases, and 6 bases lay outside the gene matches. This CDR3 reads CASSTMDRGRTNEKLFF. The CDR3 region has the DNA TGTGCCAGCAGCACCATGGACAGGGGGCGAACTAATGAAAAACTGTTTTTT.

This clone came up a few times. The chain couples TRBV11-2 to TRBJ1-2; TRBD1 aligns across 12 bases. Germline assignment: CDR1 SGHAT and CDR2 FQNNGV. Trimming removed 5 bases from V and 4 bases from J; junction bases left unmatched: 17. CDR3 length equals 19 residues. The CDR3 nucleotides read TGTGCCAGCAGCAGAAGCACGGGACAGGGGGCCCAATGGGGCTATGGCTACACCTTC. Amino acids: CASSRSTGQGAQWGYGYTF.

This chain connects TRBV9 to TRBJ2-3; D ambiguous. This CDR3 is 15 amino acids long. In germline, CDR1 is SGDLS, CDR2 YYNGEE. With 0 bases removed from V and 0 bases from J, the gap between germline ends came to 8 bases. The CDR3 DNA is TGTGCCAGCAGCGTAGTGGCGACTAGCACAGATACGCAGTATTTT. Translation: CASSVVATSTDTQYF. Filled out from reference TRBV9 and TRBJ2-3, the complete variable domain reads DSGVTQTPKHLITATGQRVTLRCSPRSGDLSVYWYQQSLDQGLQFLIQYYNGEERAKGNILERFSAQQFPDLHSELNLSSLELGDSALYFCASSVVATSTDTQYFGPGTRLTVL.

The J gene is TRBJ1-2, the V gene TRBV28; 8 bases are a match to TRBD1. J gave up 8 bases and V 6 bases, and 8 bases lay outside the gene matches. CDR3 length: 13 residues. Germline V gene data show CDR1 as MDHEN and CDR2 as SYDVKM. CDR3 sequence: CASRENRGKGYTF. CDR3 sequence (DNA): TGTGCCAGCAGAGAAAACAGGGGGAAGGGCTACACCTTC.